One sample yielded the 10 T cell receptor beta chains listed below, sequenced in a study of T cells after yellow fever vaccination. TCRdb ran MiXCR on the 5' RACE reads and lists one entry per CDR3 protein. The sample holds roughly 350,000 distinct CDR3 sequences, 4.1% seen once. The sample consisted of PBMCs, taken 5 days after the yellow fever booster vaccination. These receptors all stem from a man aged 18 to 29 who received the YFV17D yellow fever vaccine.

In its sample, this clonotype was seen many times. The chain uses TRBV6-5 and TRBJ1-2; D possibly corresponds to TRBD1 (6 bases). CDR1 and CDR2 (germline): MNHEY, SVGAGI. V was cut by 6 bases and J by 0 bases, with 11 bases left in between. This CDR3 is 14 amino acids long. This CDR3 is CASRTAGANYGYTF. CDR3 DNA sequence: TGTGCCAGCAGGACGGCAGGGGCTAACTATGGCTACACCTTC.

This clonotype appeared a few times. The chain has TRBV10-3 and TRBJ2-7; 11 nucleotides align to TRBD1. V gave up 8 bases and J gave up 9 bases; unmatched junction bases: 0. CDR1 ENHRY and CDR2 SYGVKD come from the germline V gene. The CDR3 runs 10 residues. This CDR3 reads CAIGTGGQYF. CDR3 coding DNA: TGTGCCATCGGGACAGGGGGGCAGTACTTC.

This clonotype was seen repeatedly, ten times or more. DNA of the CDR3: TGTGCCAGCAGCTTACAGGGGGCGCAGGGGACCCAGTACTTC. Amino acids: CASSLQGAQGTQYF. The gene calls are TRBV7-8 and TRBJ2-5, with 8 bases that match TRBD1. Germline CDR1 SGHVS, CDR2 FQNEAQ. J was trimmed by 7 bases and V by 2 bases; bases with no gene match: 6. The CDR3 has 14 amino acids.

There are a few counts of this clonotype. In DNA, the CDR3 is TGTGCCAGCAGCAAAAAACGACCCGAGGGACAGATCACTCTCGAGGGCTACACCTTC. Protein sequence: CASSKKRPEGQITLEGYTF. V usage is TRBV5-6 and J usage is TRBJ1-2; 7 bases are shared with TRBD1. V was clipped by 4 bases and J by 8 bases; unmatched bases: 26. Germline V CDR1 and CDR2: SGHDT, YYEEEE. The CDR3 has 19 amino acids. Full variable domain (remainder filled in from reference TRBV5-6 and TRBJ1-2): DAGVTQSPTHLIKTRGQQVTLRCSPKSGHDTVSWYQQALGQGPQFIFQYYEEEERQRGNFPDRFSGHQFPNYSSELNVNALLLGDSALYLCASSKKRPEGQITLEGYTFGSGTRLTVV.

This chain joins TRBV15 and TRBJ1-2, with D maybe TRBD1 (6 bases). Trimming cost V 2 bases and J 1 base, with 17 bases left between them. There are 17 residues in the CDR3. CDR1 and CDR2 from the germline V gene are LNHNV and YYDKDF (reference sequence). DNA of the CDR3: TGTGCCACCAGCAGAAAGGGGGTTGGGGCTATTAACTATGGCTACACCTTC. Translation: CATSRKGVGAINYGYTF. The full variable domain, rest sourced from reference TRBV15 and TRBJ1-2, is DAMVIQNPRYQVTQFGKPVTLSCSQTLNHNVMYWYQQKSSQAPKLLFHYYDKDFNNEADTPDNFQSRRPNTSFCFLDIRSPGLGDTAMYLCATSRKGVGAINYGYTFGSGTRLTVV.

This clonotype was detected only a few times. The chain has TRBV6-6 and TRBJ1-2; TRBD1 matches at 7 bases. The CDR3 consists of 11 residues. V gave up 7 bases and J gave up 8 bases; unmatched junction bases: 4. Germline V gene data show CDR1 as MNHNY and CDR2 as SVGAGI (reference sequence). The CDR3 reads CASNGGGGYTF. The CDR3 nucleotides read TGTGCCAGCAATGGAGGGGGCGGCTACACCTTC.

This clonotype was seen a few times. The chain is built from TRBV10-3 and TRBJ1-1; 9 bases agree with TRBD1. Germline CDR1 is ENHRY and CDR2 is SYGVKD. Losses at the gene ends were 5 bases for V and 5 bases for J; bases not matched to a gene: 9. The CDR3 contains 15 residues. CDR3 bases: TGTGCCATCAGTAAAGGACAGGGGCGTCGGACTGAAGCTTTCTTT. This sequence encodes CAISKGQGRRTEAFF.

This clonotype came up a few times. CDR3 in amino acids: CASSLVAPPETQYF. DNA for the CDR3: TGTGCCAGCAGCTTAGTAGCACCTCCCGAGACCCAGTACTTC. The chain has TRBV7-9 and TRBJ2-5; unclear D gene. The CDR3 extends over 14 amino acids. The ends were cut back, 1 base at V and 5 bases at J, with 11 bases in the middle. CDR1 is SEHNR and CDR2 is FQNEAQ in the germline V gene (reference sequence).

The rearrangement uses TRBV19 and TRBJ1-5, with D perhaps TRBD1 (5 bases). The CDR3 loop spans 14 amino acids. Trimming took 5 bases from V and 5 from J, leaving 13 bases between them. Germline CDR1 is LNHDA and CDR2 is SQIVND (reference sequence). The CDR3 sequence: CASSPSDIYQPQHF. In DNA form, the CDR3 reads TGTGCCAGTAGTCCATCGGACATATATCAGCCCCAGCATTTT.

Ten or more counts support this clonotype. This chain uses TRBV6-1 with TRBJ2-2, with unresolved D. The V gene's germline CDR1 is MNHNS and CDR2 SASEGT. The V end was cut by 2 bases, the J end by 2 bases, with 3 bases between. The CDR3 runs to 13 residues. CDR3: CASSEPNTGELFF. The DNA for the CDR3 is TGTGCCAGCAGTGAACCAAACACCGGGGAGCTGTTTTTT.